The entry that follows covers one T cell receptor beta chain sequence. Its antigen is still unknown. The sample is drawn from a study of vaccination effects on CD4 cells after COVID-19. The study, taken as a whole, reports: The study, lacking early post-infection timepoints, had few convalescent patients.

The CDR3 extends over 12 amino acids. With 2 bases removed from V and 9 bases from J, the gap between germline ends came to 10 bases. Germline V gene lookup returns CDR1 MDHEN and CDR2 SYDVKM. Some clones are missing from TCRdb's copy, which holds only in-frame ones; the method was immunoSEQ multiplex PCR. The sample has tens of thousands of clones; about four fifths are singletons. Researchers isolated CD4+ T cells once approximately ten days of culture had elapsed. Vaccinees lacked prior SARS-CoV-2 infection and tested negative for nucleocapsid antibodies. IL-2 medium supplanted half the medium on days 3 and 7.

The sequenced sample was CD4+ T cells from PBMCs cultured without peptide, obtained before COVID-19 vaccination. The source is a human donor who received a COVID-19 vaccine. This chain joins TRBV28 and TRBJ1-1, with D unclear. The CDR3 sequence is CASSLRPLKAFF. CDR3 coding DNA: TGTGCCAGCAGTTTAAGACCCCTTAAAGCTTTCTTT.